This entry features one T cell receptor beta chain sequence. iRepertoire HTBI primers and Arm-PCR of CDR3 regions built TCR beta libraries. TCRdb reprocessed the multiplex PCR reads with MiXCR, giving one entry per CDR3 protein. The table includes 400,000 to 500,000 distinct CDR3 sequences, 11% to 15% detected once. These data belong to a study of regulatory T cells in long-lasting Graves disease. Sample time point: newly diagnosed GD, antithyroid drugs for less than 3 months. PBMC-extracted RNA yielded the TCR library. V lost 5 bases to trimming and J lost 5 bases; unmatched junction nucleotides: 12. The germline V gene has CDR1 MDHEN and CDR2 SYDVKM. The length of the CDR3 is 17 residues. This same sample was also taken into another study, of T cells in Graves' hyperthyroidism and ophthalmopathy. Per that paper: Blood also carried most thyroid clonotypes expanded above 0.001.

Here the sequenced sample was peripheral blood mononuclear cells (PBMCs), taken at new diagnosis, from a patient treated with antithyroid drugs. The receptor comes from a woman aged 50 to 65 with Graves disease. This rearrangement joins TRBV28 to TRBJ2-5; 12 nucleotides agree with TRBD2. The CDR3 nucleotides are TGTGCCAGCAGTCACCGCCCGGGACTAGCGGGCCGGGAGACCCAGTACTTC. Translation gives CASSHRPGLAGRETQYF.